This entry lists 9 T cell receptor beta chains sequenced from one sample in a study of early T cells in non-severe SARS-CoV-2 infection. TCRdb reprocessed the 5' RACE reads with MiXCR, giving one entry per CDR3 protein. The repertoire has about 90,000 distinct CDR3 sequences, around an eighth of them found once; the top ten carry about 6.7%. Sequences were obtained from whole blood. The receptors shown here come from an adult who was a healthcare worker with PCR-confirmed SARS-CoV-2 infection or an uninfected control (not recorded which).

This clonotype was observed many times. The chain uses TRBV11-2 and TRBJ2-5, with 8 nucleotides matching TRBD2. This CDR3 contains 15 residues. V dropped 3 bases and J dropped 5; count of bases not matched to a gene: 8. Germline V gene sequence: CDR1 SGHAT, CDR2 FQNNGV. CDR3 sequence: CASSFMTSDGETQYF. Here the CDR3 DNA reads TGTGCCAGCAGCTTTATGACTAGCGACGGGGAGACCCAGTACTTC.

This clonotype has a handful of counts. CDR3 DNA sequence: TGTGCCAGCAGCCAACACGCGGGACTACTCACAGATACGCAGTATTTT. Protein: CASSQHAGLLTDTQYF. The chain has TRBV3-1 and TRBJ2-3; 7 bases are shared with TRBD2. V was pared by 2 bases and J by 2 bases, with 7 bases of the junction left unmatched. CDR1 and CDR2 from the germline V gene are LGHDT and YNNKEL (reference sequence). The CDR3 spans 16 residues.

The V gene is TRBV3-1, the J gene TRBJ1-1, with D perhaps matching TRBD1 (5 bases). Trimming took 1 base from V and 1 from J, leaving 10 bases between them. The length of the CDR3 is 15 residues. Germline V gives CDR1 LGHDT, CDR2 YNNKEL (reference sequence). CDR3 region: CASSQVAGQNTEAFF. The CDR3 region has the DNA TGTGCCAGCAGCCAAGTGGCAGGGCAGAACACTGAAGCTTTCTTT.

This clonotype was observed a handful of times. The chain couples TRBV6-5 to TRBJ2-3; 8 bases line up with TRBD2. CDR1 is MNHEY, CDR2 SVGAGI, per germline. There are 15 residues in the CDR3. V lost 2 bases to trimming and J lost 6 bases; unmatched junction nucleotides: 7. CDR3 loop: CASSYGGGSVDTQYF. The CDR3 bases are TGTGCCAGCAGTTACGGCGGGGGGAGCGTGGATACGCAGTATTTT.

This clonotype was seen more than once but under ten times. This chain links TRBV7-9 with TRBJ2-6; TRBD1 agrees at 8 bases. J gave up 2 bases and V 3 bases, and 18 bases lay outside the gene matches. Germline V gene data show CDR1 as SEHNR and CDR2 as FQNEAQ (reference sequence). This CDR3 has 21 amino acids. CDR3 nucleotides: TGTGCCAGCAGCTTGAGAACAGACAGGGGACGGTTCGTGACTGGGGCCAACGTCCTGACTTTC. Translating it yields CASSLRTDRGRFVTGANVLTF.

The V gene is TRBV29-1, the J gene TRBJ2-2; 15 positions match TRBD2. Germline V gene lookup returns CDR1 SQVTM and CDR2 ANQGSEA. The CDR3 sequence is 17 residues long. V was clipped by 1 base and J by 4 bases; unmatched bases: 4. The CDR3 reads CSVEAGLAGGFTGELFF. DNA of the CDR3: TGCAGCGTTGAAGCGGGACTAGCGGGAGGTTTCACCGGGGAGCTGTTTTTT.

The rearrangement joins TRBV10-2 to TRBJ1-1, with TRBD1 identical over 8 bases. CDR1 and CDR2 from the germline V gene are WSHSY and SAAADI. This CDR3 has 16 amino acids. V lost 4 bases and J lost 4; bases outside the gene matches: 11. The CDR3 DNA follows: TGCGCCAGCAGTGGGGAAGGAGGGGACAGGATCACTGAAGCTTTCTTT. It codes for CASSGEGGDRITEAFF.

This clonotype was picked up a small number of times. The chain carries TRBV7-2 and TRBJ1-3, with D tentatively TRBD1 (5 bases). V was shortened by 5 bases and J by 4 bases, with 15 bases between the two germline ends. The CDR3 extends over 15 amino acids. The germline gives CDR1 SGHTA, CDR2 FQGNSA. CDR3 residues: CASSMSGGAGNTIYF. The CDR3 DNA is TGTGCCAGCAGCATGTCTGGAGGGGCGGGAAACACCATATATTTT. The entire variable domain, with the rest obtained from reference TRBV7-2 and TRBJ1-3, is as follows: GAGVSQSPSNKVTEKGKDVELRCDPISGHTALYWYRQSLGQGLEFLIYFQGNSAPDKSGLPSDRFSAERTGGSVSTLTIQRTQQEDSAVYLCASSMSGGAGNTIYFGEGSWLTVV.

This clonotype was observed many times. CDR3 coding DNA: TGTGCCAGCCAGGGGAGGTCTTTGGATGAGCAGTTCTTC. It specifies CASQGRSLDEQFF. The chain uses TRBV2 and TRBJ2-1; perhaps D is TRBD1 or TRBD2 (6 bases each). Germline V gene data show CDR1 as SNHLY and CDR2 as FYNNEI. The CDR3 extends over 13 amino acids. V lost 8 bases and J 8 bases, leaving 16 bases between the germline ends.